The rows below give T cell receptor beta chains drawn from one sample of a study of beta chain features in type 1 diabetes. Assay used: immunoSEQ multiplex PCR; TCRdb lists only in-frame clones, some missing. The data show 35,000 to 50,000 clones, 50% seen once. The sample consisted of stem cell memory CD4+ T cells from blood. The receptors stem from a woman aged 25 to 39 in good health. Both conserved end residues are part of each CDR3. The D gene is left open where the match is weak. Clone size, where shown, is once, few, many, or a class for clones that have expanded.

abundance	v_gene	j_gene	d_gene	CDR3aa	CDR3nt
-	TRBV7-2	TRBJ2-1	TRBD2	CASSYRPREEQFF	TGTGCCAGCAGCTACCGACCGCGGGAGGAGCAGTTCTTC
few	TRBV4-1	TRBJ2-5	TRBD2	CASSQGWGLEAARSETQYF	TGCGCCAGCAGCCAAGGGTGGGGACTAGAGGCCGCCCGGTCGGAGACCCAGTACTTC
-	TRBV7-9	TRBJ2-7	TRBD2	CASSLAQTSGVQYF	TGTGCCAGCAGCTTAGCGCAGACTAGCGGGGTGCAGTACTTC
-	TRBV7-2	TRBJ2-7	TRBD2	CASSLAGTSGAYEQYF	TGTGCCAGCAGCTTAGCTGGGACTAGCGGGGCCTACGAGCAGTACTTC
-	TRBV9	TRBJ2-3	TRBD2	CASSSGTSGGTDTQYF	TGTGCCAGCAGCTCCGGGACTAGCGGAGGCACAGATACGCAGTATTTT
-	TRBV9	TRBJ1-2	-	CASSVELGTAVYGYTF	TGTGCCAGCAGCGTAGAGCTGGGCACAGCTGTTTATGGCTACACCTTC
-	TRBV7-9	TRBJ1-2	-	CASSPKSGPPNYGYTF	TGTGCCAGCAGCCCCAAATCGGGTCCTCCTAACTATGGCTACACCTTC
few	TRBV7-2	TRBJ1-5	-	CASSLVGVDQHF	TGTGCCAGCAGCTTAGTCGGAGTCGACCAGCATTTT
few	TRBV30	TRBJ1-3	-	CAWTHKGASGNTIYF	TGTGCCTGGACCCATAAGGGAGCCTCTGGAAACACCATATATTTT
-	TRBV11-2	TRBJ1-4	-	CASSLWGGGDEKLFF	TGTGCCAGCAGCTTATGGGGAGGAGGGGATGAAAAACTGTTTTTT
-	TRBV7-3	TRBJ2-4	TRBD1	CASSLTGTGVDIQYF	TGTGCCAGCAGCTTAACGGGGACAGGGGTGGACATTCAGTACTTC
-	TRBV2	TRBJ1-1	-	CASSNSLNTEAFF	TGTGCCAGCAGCAACTCGCTGAACACTGAAGCTTTCTTT
-	TRBV4-3	TRBJ1-6	TRBD1	CASSQEPRTGGYNSPLHF	TGCGCCAGCAGCCAAGAGCCCCGGACAGGGGGTTATAATTCACCCCTCCACTTT
-	TRBV18	TRBJ2-1	TRBD2	CASSPLREGRGSYNEQFF	TGTGCCAGCTCACCACTGAGGGAGGGCCGCGGCTCCTACAATGAGCAGTTCTTC
few	TRBV5-1	TRBJ1-2	-	CASSLVGERGYTF	TGCGCCAGCAGCTTGGTGGGTGAGCGTGGCTACACCTTC
-	TRBV21-1	TRBJ1-1	-	CASSKADRVGDTEAFF	TGTGCCAGCAGCAAAGCGGACAGGGTAGGGGACACTGAAGCTTTCTTT
-	TRBV19	TRBJ2-4	TRBD1	CASSTYSTGVKNIQYF	TGTGCCAGTAGTACCTATTCGACAGGGGTGAAAAACATTCAGTACTTC
-	TRBV28	TRBJ1-2	TRBD1	CASSLSNPGQGARGYTF	TGTGCCAGCAGTTTAAGCAACCCGGGACAGGGGGCTCGAGGCTACACCTTC
few	TRBV7-9	TRBJ2-7	TRBD2	CASSFVQGGIGEQYF	TGTGCCAGCAGCTTCGTCCAGGGAGGGATCGGCGAGCAGTACTTC
-	TRBV9	TRBJ1-4	-	CASSKGARATNEKLFF	TGTGCCAGCAGCAAAGGAGCCCGGGCAACTAATGAAAAACTGTTTTTT
-	TRBV5-4	TRBJ1-4	-	CASSESRGRTNEKLFF	TGTGCCAGCAGCGAGTCCAGGGGCAGAACTAATGAAAAACTGTTTTTT
-	TRBV28	TRBJ1-1	-	CASSSGDTEAFF	TGTGCCAGCTCCTCAGGGGATACTGAAGCTTTCTTT
-	TRBV19	TRBJ2-2	TRBD2	CASSILAGDSTGELFF	TGTGCCAGTAGTATACTAGCGGGAGATAGCACCGGGGAGCTGTTTTTT
-	TRBV6-5	TRBJ1-1	-	CASSYEGLGTEAFF	TGTGCCAGCAGTTACGAGGGCTTGGGCACTGAAGCTTTCTTT
few	TRBV18	TRBJ2-3	-	CASSLGWTGGTDTQYF	TGTGCCAGCTCCCTCGGATGGACTGGTGGCACAGATACGCAGTATTTT
-	TRBV7-9	TRBJ2-7	-	CASSFRDYEQYF	TGTGCCAGCAGCTTCCGGGACTACGAGCAGTACTTC
-	TRBV28	TRBJ1-5	-	CASSLSPSRGQPQHF	TGTGCCAGCAGTTTATCCCCCTCAAGGGGCCAGCCCCAGCATTTT
-	TRBV7-3	TRBJ2-5	TRBD2	CASSPSGTRGQETQYF	TGTGCCAGCAGTCCCTCCGGGACTAGAGGACAAGAGACCCAGTACTTC
-	TRBV28	TRBJ1-5	-	CASSLPGLTPNQPQHF	TGTGCCAGCAGTTTACCAGGCCTGACCCCCAATCAGCCCCAGCATTTT
-	TRBV13	TRBJ2-2	TRBD1	CASRLGQINTGELFF	TGTGCCAGCAGATTGGGACAGATCAACACCGGGGAGCTGTTTTTT
-	TRBV15	TRBJ2-7	-	CATSRSRGYEQYF	TGTGCCACCAGCAGATCCCGGGGGTACGAGCAGTACTTC
-	TRBV18	TRBJ2-7	-	CASSPPEGVHSYEQYF	TGTGCCAGCTCACCACCAGAAGGGGTCCACTCCTACGAGCAGTACTTC
few	TRBV7-2	TRBJ1-4	-	CASSLDGEIATNEKLFF	TGTGCCAGCAGCTTAGATGGAGAAATTGCAACTAATGAAAAACTGTTTTTT
-	TRBV28	TRBJ2-7	TRBD2	CASLAGGSSYEQYF	TGTGCCAGCTTAGCGGGAGGGAGCTCCTACGAGCAGTACTTC
-	TRBV30	TRBJ2-3	TRBD2	CAWSSGRGSDTQYF	TGTGCCTGGTCCAGCGGGAGAGGCTCAGATACGCAGTATTTT
-	TRBV5-4	TRBJ2-5	-	CASSLATGPLGETQYF	TGTGCCAGCAGCTTGGCCACAGGGCCCCTCGGAGAGACCCAGTACTTC
-	TRBV23-1	TRBJ2-3	-	CASIPTRSTDTQYF	TGCGCCAGCATCCCGACAAGAAGCACAGATACGCAGTATTTT
-	TRBV4-3	TRBJ1-5	TRBD1	CASSQERDRQSSNQPQHF	TGCGCCAGCAGCCAAGAGAGGGACAGGCAAAGTAGCAATCAGCCCCAGCATTTT
-	TRBV28	TRBJ2-2	TRBD2	CASSPGLGATGELFF	TGTGCCAGCAGCCCGGGACTAGGGGCCACCGGGGAGCTGTTTTTT
-	TRBV18	TRBJ2-3	TRBD2	CASSPRGGATDTQYF	TGTGCCAGCTCACCCCGGGGAGGGGCTACAGATACGCAGTATTTT